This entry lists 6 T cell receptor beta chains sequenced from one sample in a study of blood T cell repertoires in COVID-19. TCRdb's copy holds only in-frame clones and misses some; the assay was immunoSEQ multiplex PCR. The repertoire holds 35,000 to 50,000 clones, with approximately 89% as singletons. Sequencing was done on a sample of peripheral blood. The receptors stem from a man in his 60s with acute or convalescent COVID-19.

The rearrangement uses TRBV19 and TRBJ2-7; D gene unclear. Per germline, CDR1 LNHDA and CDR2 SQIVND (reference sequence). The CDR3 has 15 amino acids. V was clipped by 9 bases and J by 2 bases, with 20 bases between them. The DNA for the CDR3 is TGTGCCAGCAGCCAGACTTCCCTCGTTACCTACGAGCAGTACTTC. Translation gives CASSQTSLVTYEQYF.

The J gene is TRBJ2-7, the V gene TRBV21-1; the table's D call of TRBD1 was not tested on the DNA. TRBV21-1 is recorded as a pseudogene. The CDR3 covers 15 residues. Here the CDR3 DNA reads TGTGCCAGCAGCAAACCCCTGGGACAGGGGGGGGAGCAGTACTTC. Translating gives CASSKPLGQGGEQYF.

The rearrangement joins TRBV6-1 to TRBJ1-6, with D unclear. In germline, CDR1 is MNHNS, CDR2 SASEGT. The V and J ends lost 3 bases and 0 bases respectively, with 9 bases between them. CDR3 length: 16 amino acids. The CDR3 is CASSEFPSSYNSPLHF. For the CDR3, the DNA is TGTGCCAGCAGTGAGTTCCCGAGCTCCTATAATTCACCCCTCCACTTT.

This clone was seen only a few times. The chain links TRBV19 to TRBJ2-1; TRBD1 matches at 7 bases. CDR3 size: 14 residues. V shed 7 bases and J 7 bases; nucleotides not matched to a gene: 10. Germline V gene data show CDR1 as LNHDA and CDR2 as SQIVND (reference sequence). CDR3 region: CASTQDRYGNEQFF. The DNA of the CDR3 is TGTGCCAGTACCCAGGACAGGTATGGGAATGAGCAGTTCTTC.

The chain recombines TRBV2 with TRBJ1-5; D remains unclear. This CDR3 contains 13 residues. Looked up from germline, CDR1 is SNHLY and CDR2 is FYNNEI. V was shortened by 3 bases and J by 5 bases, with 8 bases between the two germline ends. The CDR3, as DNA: TGTGCCAGCAGTGACCCCGGTGATCAGCCCCAGCATTTT. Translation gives CASSDPGDQPQHF.

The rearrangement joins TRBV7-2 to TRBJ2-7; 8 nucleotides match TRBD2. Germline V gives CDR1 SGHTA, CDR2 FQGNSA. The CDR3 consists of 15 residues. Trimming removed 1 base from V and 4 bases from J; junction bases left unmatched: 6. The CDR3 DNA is TGTGCCAGCAGCTTAGAGGGTGCGGGGGGATACGAGCAGTACTTC. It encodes CASSLEGAGGYEQYF.